This TCR beta chain was retrieved from a study of blood T cell repertoires in COVID-19. On the study more broadly: The samples span acute and convalescent COVID-19 from the United States, Italy and Spain. Sample material is recorded as cDNA or gDNA derived from T cells, B-cell-depleted T cells, or PBMCs.

Per the study methods: Estimation of nucleated cell counts relied on the amplification of reference gene primers. Sequencing was performed with immunoSEQ multiplex PCR; in TCRdb, only in-frame clones are kept and a portion is missing. That table supplies the V and J calls and clone size; D and trimming were determined from the DNA. The sample includes about 120,000 clones, over 75% of them seen just once. Material for sequencing was peripheral blood. The receptor comes from a man aged 55 to 70 with acute or convalescent COVID-19.

DNA of the CDR3: TGTGCCAGTAGTATGGGAGGCCAGGCGGAGACCCAGTACTTC. Translating gives CASSMGGQAETQYF. This sequence joins TRBV19 and TRBJ2-5; D perhaps matches TRBD2 (6 bases). Germline V lookup: CDR1 LNHDA, CDR2 SQIVND (reference sequence). The length of the CDR3 is 14 residues. V was clipped by 3 bases and J by 5 bases, with 13 bases between them.